This T cell receptor beta chain came from a study of T cell responses to AZD1222 COVID-19 vaccine. Turning to this clone: Antigen specificity is unknown.

This table comes from immunoSEQ multiplex PCR, and its TCRdb copy is limited to in-frame clones, with some not included. The sample carries approximately 140,000 clones, roughly nine tenths recorded once. Germline V lookup: CDR1 SGHRS, CDR2 YFSETQ. Deletions cut 2 bases from V and 0 bases from J, with 6 bases between. CDR3 length: 14 residues. Points from the study as a whole: Baseline seropositivity characterized only six or seven AZD1222 recipients. Distributed over spike, vaccine-associated CD4 TCRs predominated at 160-218 and 743-854.

This sample comprised peripheral blood, obtained 28 days after the second AZD1222 dose. The receptor was derived from an adult who received the AZD1222 COVID-19 vaccine. The chain carries TRBV5-1 and TRBJ2-1; no reliable D call. For the CDR3, the DNA is TGCGCCAGCAGCTTCCCCGGCTCCTACAATGAGCAGTTCTTC. As protein: CASSFPGSYNEQFF. Complete variable domain (other parts from reference TRBV5-1 and TRBJ2-1): KAGVTQTPRYLIKTRGQQVTLSCSPISGHRSVSWYQQTPGQGLQFLFEYFSETQRNKGNFPGRFSGRQFSNSRSEMNVSTLELGDSALYLCASSFPGSYNEQFFGPGTRLTVL.